Sequencing of this T cell receptor (beta chain) was carried out in a study of T cell responses to AZD1222 COVID-19 vaccine. Data came from immunoSEQ multiplex PCR; TCRdb stores just in-frame clones and leaves some out. The sample includes more than 150,000 clones, 80% to 90% of them seen just once. V shed 5 bases and J 1 base; nucleotides not matched to a gene: 7. This CDR3 is 16 amino acids long. The V gene's germline CDR1 is SEHNR and CDR2 FQNEAQ (reference sequence). Material: peripheral blood, obtained on day 0 of MenACWY control vaccination. This sequence was found in an adult in good health. The chain uses TRBV7-9 and TRBJ2-2, with 7 bases identical to TRBD1. CDR3 DNA: TGTGCCAGCAGCGTTCCGGGACAGAGGAACACCGGGGAGCTGTTTTTT. Translating gives CASSVPGQRNTGELFF.